This T cell receptor beta chain was identified during a study of T cell responses to AZD1222 COVID-19 vaccine. This clone was detected a few times. The target antigen is unknown. The repertoire was sequenced with immunoSEQ multiplex PCR; TCRdb's copy has only in-frame clones and lacks some. The data show around 94,000 clones, roughly 84% seen once. The study, taken as a whole, reports: Following two doses of AZD1222, Spike-specific TCR breadth and depth rose. Only 6 or 7 individuals given AZD1222 were seropositive at baseline. In the spike-specific TCR repertoire, nearly half reportedly target unmutated variant regions. Females made up more of the donors, who were largely white British, and clonal diversity may have come out too low.

CDR1 is SGHKS and CDR2 is YYEKEE in the germline V gene (reference sequence). Trimming shortened V by 4 bases and J by 7 bases, and 14 bases separated the two germline ends. This CDR3 spans 14 amino acids. J is TRBJ2-2 and V is TRBV5-5; D remains ambiguous. This sample comprised peripheral blood, obtained on day 0 of AZD1222 vaccination. This TCR came from an adult in good health. CDR3 loop: CASSTEANFGELFF. As DNA, the CDR3 is TGTGCCAGCAGCACCGAGGCCAATTTCGGGGAGCTGTTTTTT.